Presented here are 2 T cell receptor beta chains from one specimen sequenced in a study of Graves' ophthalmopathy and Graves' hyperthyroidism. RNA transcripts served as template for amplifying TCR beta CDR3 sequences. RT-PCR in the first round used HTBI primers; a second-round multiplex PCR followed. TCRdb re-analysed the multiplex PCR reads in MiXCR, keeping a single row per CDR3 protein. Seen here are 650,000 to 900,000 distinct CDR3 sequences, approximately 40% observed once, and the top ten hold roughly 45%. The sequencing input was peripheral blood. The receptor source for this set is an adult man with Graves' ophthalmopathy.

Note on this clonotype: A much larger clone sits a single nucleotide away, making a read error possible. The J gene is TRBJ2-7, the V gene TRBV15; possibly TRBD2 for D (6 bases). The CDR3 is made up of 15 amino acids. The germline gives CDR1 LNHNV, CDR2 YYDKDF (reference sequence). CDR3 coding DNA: TGTGCCAGCAGCAGAGATCGGGGGTTCTCCTACGAGCAGTACTTC. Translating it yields CASSRDRGFSYEQYF. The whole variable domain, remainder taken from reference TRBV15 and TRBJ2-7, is DAMVIQNPRYQVTQFGKPVTLSCSQTLNHNVMYWYQQKSSQAPKLLFHYYDKDFNNEADTPDNFQSRRPNTSFCFLDIRSPGLGDTAMYLCASSRDRGFSYEQYFGPGTRLTVT.

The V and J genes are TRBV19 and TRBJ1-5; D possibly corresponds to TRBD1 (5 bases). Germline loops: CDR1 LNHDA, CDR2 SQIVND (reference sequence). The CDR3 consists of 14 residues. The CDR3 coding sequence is TGTGTCAGCAGCTTTGGCCCCGGGGCCCAGCCCCAGCATTTT. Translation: CVSSFGPGAQPQHF.